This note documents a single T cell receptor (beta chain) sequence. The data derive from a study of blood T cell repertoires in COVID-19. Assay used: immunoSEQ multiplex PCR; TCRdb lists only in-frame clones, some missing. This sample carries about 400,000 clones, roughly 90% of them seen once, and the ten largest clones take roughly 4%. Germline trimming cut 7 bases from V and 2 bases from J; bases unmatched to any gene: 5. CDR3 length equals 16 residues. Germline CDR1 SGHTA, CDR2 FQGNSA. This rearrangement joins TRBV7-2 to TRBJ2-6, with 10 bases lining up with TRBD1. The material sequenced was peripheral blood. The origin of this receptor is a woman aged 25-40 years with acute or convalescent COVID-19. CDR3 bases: TGTGCCAGCACCCGGGACAGGGGTACTGGGGCCAACGTCCTGACTTTC. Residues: CASTRDRGTGANVLTF.